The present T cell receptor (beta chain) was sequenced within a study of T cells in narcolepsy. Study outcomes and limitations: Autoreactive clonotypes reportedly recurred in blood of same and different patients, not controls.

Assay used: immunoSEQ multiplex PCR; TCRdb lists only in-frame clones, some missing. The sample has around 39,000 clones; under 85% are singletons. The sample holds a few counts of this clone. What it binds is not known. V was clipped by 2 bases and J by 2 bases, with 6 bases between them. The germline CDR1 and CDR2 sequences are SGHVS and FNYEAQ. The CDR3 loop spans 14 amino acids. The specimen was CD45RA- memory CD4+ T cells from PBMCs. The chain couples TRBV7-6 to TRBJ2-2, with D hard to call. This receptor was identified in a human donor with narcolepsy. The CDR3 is CASSLMGNTGELFF. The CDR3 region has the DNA TGTGCCAGCAGCTTAATGGGAAACACCGGGGAGCTGTTTTTT.